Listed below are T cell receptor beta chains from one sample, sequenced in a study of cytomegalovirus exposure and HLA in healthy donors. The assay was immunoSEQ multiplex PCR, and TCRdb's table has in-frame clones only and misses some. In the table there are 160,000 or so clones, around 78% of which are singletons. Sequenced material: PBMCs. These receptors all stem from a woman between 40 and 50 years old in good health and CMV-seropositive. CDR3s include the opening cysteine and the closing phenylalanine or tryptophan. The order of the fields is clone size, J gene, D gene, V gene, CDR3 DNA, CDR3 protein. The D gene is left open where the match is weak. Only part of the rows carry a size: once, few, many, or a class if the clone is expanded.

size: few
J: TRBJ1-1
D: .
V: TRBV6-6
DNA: TGTGCCAGCAGTTACTTGCGGGGGACCGCTGAAGCTTTCTTT
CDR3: CASSYLRGTAEAFF

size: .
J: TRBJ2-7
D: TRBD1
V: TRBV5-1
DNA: TGCGCCAGCAGCTTCGGACAGGGTCTATACGAGCAGTACTTC
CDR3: CASSFGQGLYEQYF

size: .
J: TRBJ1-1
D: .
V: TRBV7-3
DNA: TGTGCCAGCAGCTTTCGGGGAGGCACTGAAGCTTTCTTT
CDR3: CASSFRGGTEAFF

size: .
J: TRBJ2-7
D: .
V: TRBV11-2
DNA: TGTGCCAGCAGCGACGGACTCAGACCCTACGAGCAGTACTTC
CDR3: CASSDGLRPYEQYF

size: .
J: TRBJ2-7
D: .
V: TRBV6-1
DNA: TGTGCCAGCAGTGAATACGGACAGCCTTTCTACGAGCAGTACTTC
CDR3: CASSEYGQPFYEQYF

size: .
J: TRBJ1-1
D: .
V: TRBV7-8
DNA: TGTGCCAGCAGCTTGATGGGGGGGGACACTGAAGCTTTCTTT
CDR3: CASSLMGGDTEAFF

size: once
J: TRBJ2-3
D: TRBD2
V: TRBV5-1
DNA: TGCGCCAGCAGCACAACTGCGGGGGCAGATACGCAGTATTTT
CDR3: CASSTTAGADTQYF

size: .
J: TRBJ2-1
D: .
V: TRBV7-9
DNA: TGTGCCAGCAGCCAATCCTACAATGAGCAGTTCTTC
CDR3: CASSQSYNEQFF

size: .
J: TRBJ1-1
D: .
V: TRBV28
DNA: TGTGCCAGCACCCGGGGAGGGGCCACTGAAGCTTTCTTT
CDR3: CASTRGGATEAFF

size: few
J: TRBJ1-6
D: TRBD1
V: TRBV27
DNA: TGTGCCAGCAGTCCTCAGGGGGCGATCTCTTCACCCCTCCACTTT
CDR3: CASSPQGAISSPLHF

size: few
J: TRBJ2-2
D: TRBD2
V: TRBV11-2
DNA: TGTGCCAGCAGCTTGACTAGCGGGGGGGCCTCCCGCGGGGAGCTGTTTTTT
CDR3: CASSLTSGGASRGELFF

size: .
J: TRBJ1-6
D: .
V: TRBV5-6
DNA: TGTGCCAGCAGCTTGGTATCAGGGGAGGGTAATTCACCCCTCCACTTT
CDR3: CASSLVSGEGNSPLHF

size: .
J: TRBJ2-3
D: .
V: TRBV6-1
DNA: TGTGCCAGCAGTGGTCGACTCCGGGAAGATACGCAGTATTTT
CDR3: CASSGRLREDTQYF

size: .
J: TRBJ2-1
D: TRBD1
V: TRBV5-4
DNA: TGTGCCAGCAGCCCGCCGGGACAGGCTAACAATGAGCAGTTCTTC
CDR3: CASSPPGQANNEQFF

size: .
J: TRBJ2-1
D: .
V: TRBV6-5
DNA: TGTGCCAGCAGGGGGAGCTCCTACAATGAGCAGTTCTTC
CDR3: CASRGSSYNEQFF

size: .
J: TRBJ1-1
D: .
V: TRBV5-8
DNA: TGTGCCAGCAGCCAAGAAGGGGCGGGAAATTCTGAAGCTTTCTTT
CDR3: CASSQEGAGNSEAFF

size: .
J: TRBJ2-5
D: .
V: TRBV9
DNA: TGTGCCAGCAGCGTAGTGGCGAGGAGGGTTTCCTACCAAGAGACCCAGTACTTC
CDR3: CASSVVARRVSYQETQYF

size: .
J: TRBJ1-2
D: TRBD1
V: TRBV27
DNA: TGTGCCAGCGGAATCCGGGACAGGGCTTTTGGCTACACCTTC
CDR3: CASGIRDRAFGYTF

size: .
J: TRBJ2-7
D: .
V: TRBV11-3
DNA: TGTGCCAGCAGCCATGGGCTGGCCTACGAGCAGTACTTC
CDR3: CASSHGLAYEQYF

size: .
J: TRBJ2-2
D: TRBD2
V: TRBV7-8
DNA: TGTGCCAGCAGCTCAGAAACTAGCGGGCTAACCGGGGAGCTGTTTTTT
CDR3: CASSSETSGLTGELFF

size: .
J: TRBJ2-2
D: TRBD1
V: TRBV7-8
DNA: TGTGCCAGCAGCTTAGTTTTACAGGGGGCGGATTCCGGGGAGCTGTTTTTT
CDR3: CASSLVLQGADSGELFF

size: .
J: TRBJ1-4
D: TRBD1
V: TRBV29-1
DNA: TGCAGCGTTGAGGTTGGCGGGACAGCGTTCGGACAACTGTTTTTT
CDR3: CSVEVGGTAFGQLFF

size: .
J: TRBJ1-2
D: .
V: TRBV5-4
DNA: TGTGCCAGCAGCTCTGCAGGGGTCGGTGACTATGGCTACACCTTC
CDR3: CASSSAGVGDYGYTF